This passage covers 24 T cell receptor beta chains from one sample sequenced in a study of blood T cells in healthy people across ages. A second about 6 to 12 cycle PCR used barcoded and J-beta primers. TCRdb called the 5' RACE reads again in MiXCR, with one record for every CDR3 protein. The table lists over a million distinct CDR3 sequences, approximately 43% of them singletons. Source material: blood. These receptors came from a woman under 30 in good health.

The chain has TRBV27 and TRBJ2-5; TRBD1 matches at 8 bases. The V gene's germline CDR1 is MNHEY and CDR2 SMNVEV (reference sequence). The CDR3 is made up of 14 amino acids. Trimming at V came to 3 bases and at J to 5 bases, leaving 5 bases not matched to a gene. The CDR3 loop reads CASSFQGAVETQYF. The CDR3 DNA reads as TGTGCCAGCAGTTTCCAGGGGGCGGTCGAGACCCAGTACTTC.

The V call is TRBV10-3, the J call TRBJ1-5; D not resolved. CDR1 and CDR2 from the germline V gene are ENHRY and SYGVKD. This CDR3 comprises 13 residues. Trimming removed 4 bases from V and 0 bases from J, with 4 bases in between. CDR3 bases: TGTGCCATCAGTGCAAATAGCAATCAGCCCCAGCATTTT. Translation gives CAISANSNQPQHF.

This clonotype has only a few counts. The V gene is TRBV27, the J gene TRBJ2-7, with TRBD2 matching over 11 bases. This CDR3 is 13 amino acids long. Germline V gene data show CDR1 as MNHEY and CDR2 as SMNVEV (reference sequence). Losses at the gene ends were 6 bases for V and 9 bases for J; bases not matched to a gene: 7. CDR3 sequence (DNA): TGTGCCAGCAGCCAGACTAGCGGGATACGGCAGTACTTC. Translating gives CASSQTSGIRQYF.

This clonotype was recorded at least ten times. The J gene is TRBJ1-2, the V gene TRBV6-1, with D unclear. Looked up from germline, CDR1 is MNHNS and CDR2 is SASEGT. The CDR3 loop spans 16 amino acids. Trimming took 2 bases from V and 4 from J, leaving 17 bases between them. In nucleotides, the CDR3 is TGTGCCAGCAGTGAACCGGAGGCTGCCCCCATCTATGGCTACACCTTC. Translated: CASSEPEAAPIYGYTF.

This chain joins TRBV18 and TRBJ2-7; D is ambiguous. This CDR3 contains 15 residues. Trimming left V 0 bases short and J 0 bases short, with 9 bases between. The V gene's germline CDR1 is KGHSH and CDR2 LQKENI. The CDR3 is CASSPPVGFSYEQYF. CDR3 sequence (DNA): TGTGCCAGCTCACCACCGGTGGGGTTCTCCTACGAGCAGTACTTC.

CDR3 region: CASSVNPFNYGYTF. For the CDR3, the DNA is TGTGCCAGCAGCGTAAACCCATTTAACTATGGCTACACCTTC. V is TRBV7-2 and J is TRBJ1-2; D not certain. CDR1 is SGHTA and CDR2 is FQGNSA in the germline V gene. The CDR3 runs 14 residues. V was trimmed by 5 bases and J by 1 base, leaving 11 bases between them.

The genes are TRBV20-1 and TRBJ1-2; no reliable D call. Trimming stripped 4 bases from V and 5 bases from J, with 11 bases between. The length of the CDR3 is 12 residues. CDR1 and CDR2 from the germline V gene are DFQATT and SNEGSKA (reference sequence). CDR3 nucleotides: TGCAGTGCTATAGTGGGCTATTATGGCTACACCTTC. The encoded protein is CSAIVGYYGYTF.

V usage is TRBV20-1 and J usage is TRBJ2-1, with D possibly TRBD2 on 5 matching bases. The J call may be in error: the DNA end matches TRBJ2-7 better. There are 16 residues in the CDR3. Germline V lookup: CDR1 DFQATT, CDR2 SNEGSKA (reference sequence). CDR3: CSASYLAVRDYYEQYF. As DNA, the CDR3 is TGCAGTGCTAGTTATCTAGCAGTACGCGACTATTACGAGCAGTACTTC.

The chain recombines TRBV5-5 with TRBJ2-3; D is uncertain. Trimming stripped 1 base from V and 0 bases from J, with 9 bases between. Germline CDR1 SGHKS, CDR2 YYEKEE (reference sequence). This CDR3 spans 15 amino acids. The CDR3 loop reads CASSLIGLSTDTQYF. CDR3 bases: TGTGCCAGCAGCTTGATAGGGCTAAGCACAGATACGCAGTATTTT.

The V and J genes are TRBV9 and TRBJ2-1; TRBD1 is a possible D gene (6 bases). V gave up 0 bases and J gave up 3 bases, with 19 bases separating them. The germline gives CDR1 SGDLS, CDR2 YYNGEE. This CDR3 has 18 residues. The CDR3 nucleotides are TGTGCCAGCAGCGTAGGGGGTGGGGGACATCTTTACTACAATGAGCAGTTCTTC. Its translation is CASSVGGGGHLYYNEQFF.

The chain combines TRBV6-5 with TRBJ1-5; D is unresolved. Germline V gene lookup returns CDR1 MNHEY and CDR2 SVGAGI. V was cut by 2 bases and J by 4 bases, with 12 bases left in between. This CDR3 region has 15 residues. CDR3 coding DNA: TGTGCCAGCAGTTACCGTGGATTCTCTAATCAGCCCCAGCATTTT. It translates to CASSYRGFSNQPQHF.

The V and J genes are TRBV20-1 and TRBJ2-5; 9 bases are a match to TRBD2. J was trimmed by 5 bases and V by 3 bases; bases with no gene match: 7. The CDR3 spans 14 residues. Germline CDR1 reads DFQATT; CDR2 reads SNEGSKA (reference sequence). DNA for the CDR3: TGCAGTGCTAGTGGGGCGGGGGGGCATGAGACCCAGTACTTC. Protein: CSASGAGGHETQYF.

The CDR3 reads CASSKRDYSYEQYF. The DNA of the CDR3 is TGTGCCAGCAGCAAACGGGACTACTCCTACGAGCAGTACTTC. The chain combines TRBV7-6 with TRBJ2-7, with 7 bases aligning to TRBD2. Germline loops: CDR1 SGHVS, CDR2 FNYEAQ. The CDR3 totals 14 residues. The junction had 4 bases not matched to a gene; V was cut back by 5 bases and J by 0 bases.

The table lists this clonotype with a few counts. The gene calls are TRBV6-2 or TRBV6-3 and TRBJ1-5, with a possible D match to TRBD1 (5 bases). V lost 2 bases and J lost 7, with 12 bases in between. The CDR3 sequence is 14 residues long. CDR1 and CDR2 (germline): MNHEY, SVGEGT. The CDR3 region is CASSYGGGKQPQHF. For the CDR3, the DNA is TGTGCCAGCAGTTACGGTGGGGGGAAGCAGCCCCAGCATTTT.

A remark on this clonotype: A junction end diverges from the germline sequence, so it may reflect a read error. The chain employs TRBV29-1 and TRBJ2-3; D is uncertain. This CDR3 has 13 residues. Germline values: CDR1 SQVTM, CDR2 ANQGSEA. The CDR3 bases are TGCAGCGCTGAATACGGGCACACAGATACGCAGTATTTT. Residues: CSAEYGHTDTQYF.

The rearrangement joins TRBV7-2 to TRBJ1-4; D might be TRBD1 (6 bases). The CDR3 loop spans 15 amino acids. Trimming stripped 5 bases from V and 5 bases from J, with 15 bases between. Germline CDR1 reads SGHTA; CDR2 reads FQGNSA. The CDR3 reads CASSQTGTPNEKLFF. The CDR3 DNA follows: TGTGCCAGCAGCCAAACAGGGACCCCGAATGAAAAACTGTTTTTT.

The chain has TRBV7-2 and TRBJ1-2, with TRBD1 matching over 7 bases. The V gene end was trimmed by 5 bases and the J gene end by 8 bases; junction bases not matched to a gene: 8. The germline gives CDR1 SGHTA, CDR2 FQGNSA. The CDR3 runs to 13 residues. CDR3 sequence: CASSPYRGFGYTF. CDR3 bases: TGTGCCAGCAGCCCATACAGGGGATTCGGCTACACCTTC.

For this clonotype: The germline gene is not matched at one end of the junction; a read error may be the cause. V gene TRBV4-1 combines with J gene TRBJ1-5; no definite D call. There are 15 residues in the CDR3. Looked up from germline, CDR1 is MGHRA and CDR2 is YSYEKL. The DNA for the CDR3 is TGCGCCAGCAGCCAAGGAGTACTTAGCAGTCAGCCCCAGCATTTT. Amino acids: CASSQGVLSSQPQHF.

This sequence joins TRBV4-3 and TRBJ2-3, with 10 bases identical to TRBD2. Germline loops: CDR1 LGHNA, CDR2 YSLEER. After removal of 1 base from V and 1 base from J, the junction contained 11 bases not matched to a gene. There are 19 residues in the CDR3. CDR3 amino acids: CASSQAHNPGLARTDTQYF. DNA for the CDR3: TGCGCCAGCAGCCAAGCCCACAATCCGGGACTAGCGCGCACAGATACGCAGTATTTT.

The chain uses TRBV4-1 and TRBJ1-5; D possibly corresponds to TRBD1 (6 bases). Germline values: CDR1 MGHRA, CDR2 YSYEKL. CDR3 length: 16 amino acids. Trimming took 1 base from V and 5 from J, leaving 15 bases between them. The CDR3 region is CASSQGGNRVDQPQHF. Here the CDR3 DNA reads TGCGCCAGCAGCCAAGGGGGCAACAGGGTCGATCAGCCCCAGCATTTT.

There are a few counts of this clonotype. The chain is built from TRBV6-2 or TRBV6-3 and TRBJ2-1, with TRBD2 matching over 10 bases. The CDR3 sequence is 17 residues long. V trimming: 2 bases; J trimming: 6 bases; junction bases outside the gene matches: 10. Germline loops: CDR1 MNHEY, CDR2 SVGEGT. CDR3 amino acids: CASSYLASGRRINEQFF. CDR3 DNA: TGTGCCAGCAGTTACCTCGCTAGCGGGAGAAGAATCAATGAGCAGTTCTTC.

The CDR3 region is CASSDGTGVDNEQYF. The CDR3 nucleotides read TGTGCCAGCAGTGACGGGACAGGGGTGGACAATGAGCAGTACTTC. The gene calls are TRBV2 and TRBJ2-5; TRBD1 matches 10 bases. The CDR3 is 15 amino acids. Trimming cost V 3 bases and J 11 bases; bases outside gene matches: 12. Germline V gene lookup returns CDR1 SNHLY and CDR2 FYNNEI. The whole variable domain, remainder taken from reference TRBV2 and TRBJ2-5, is EPEVTQTPSHQVTQMGQEVILRCVPISNHLYFYWYRQILGQKVEFLVSFYNNEISEKSEIFDDQFSVERPDGSNFTLKIRSTKLEDSAMYFCASSDGTGVDNEQYFGPGTRLLVL.

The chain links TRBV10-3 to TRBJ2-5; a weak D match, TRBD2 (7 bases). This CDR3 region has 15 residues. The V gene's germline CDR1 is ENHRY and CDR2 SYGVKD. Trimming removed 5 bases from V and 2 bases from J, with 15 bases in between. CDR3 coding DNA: TGTGCCATCAGTCCTAGGGGGGGCCCACAAGAGACCCAGTACTTC. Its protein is CAISPRGGPQETQYF.

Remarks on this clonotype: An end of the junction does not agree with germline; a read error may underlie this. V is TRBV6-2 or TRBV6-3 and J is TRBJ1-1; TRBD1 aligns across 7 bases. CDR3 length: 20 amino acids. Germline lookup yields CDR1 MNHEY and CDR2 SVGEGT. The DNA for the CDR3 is TGTGCCAGCAGGAAACCTTTAGGCAGGACAGGCCTTTCATTGGGGACTGAAGCTTTATTT. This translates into CASRKPLGRTGLSLGTEALF.